Listed below are T cell receptor beta chains from one sample, sequenced in a study of CD4 T cells in relation to SARS-CoV-2 and coronaviruses. Antigen specificity for these receptors is unknown. TCRdb's copy holds only in-frame clones and misses some; the assay was immunoSEQ multiplex PCR. The sample includes roughly 30,000 clones, approximately 80% of them seen just once. The material sequenced was CD4+ T cells from PBMCs, cultured in vitro. The receptors stem from a human donor in good health. CDR3s leave out the opening cysteine and the closing phenylalanine or tryptophan.

>TRBJ2-7|TRBV19
ATPWGRPTSYEQY
>TRBJ2-5|TRBV5-1
ASRGTGFQETQY
>TRBJ1-4|TRBV28
ASSSDRLNEKLF
>TRBJ2-1|TRBV6-6
ASSPGQANEQF
>TRBJ1-2|TRBV5-6
ASSPGGSNYGYT
>TRBJ2-3|TRBV7-3
ASSQRQGTTDTQY
>TRBJ1-5|TRBV6-2/TRBV6-3
ASSPAGSLQPQH
>TRBJ1-1|TRBV4-3
ASSLQGNTEAF
>TRBJ1-1|TRBV29-1
SADRGGVTEAF
>TRBJ1-4|TRBV11-2
ASSSYRGPNEKLF
>TRBJ1-2|TRBV30
AGGKGALNYGYT
>TRBJ2-6|TRBV30
ASAMAGLQFGANVLT
>TRBJ2-2|TRBV5-1
ASSLQGGSNGELF
>TRBJ2-3|TRBV18
ASSPRTGTSTDTQY
>TRBJ2-7|TRBV7-3
ASSLEAGPYEQY
>TRBJ2-5|TRBV27
ASSIGSLWETQY
>TRBJ2-7|TRBV2
ASSDYRGPYEQY
>TRBJ2-7|TRBV19
ASSISMVNEQY
>TRBJ2-3|TRBV19
ASSGGLPPDTQY
>TRBJ2-2|TRBV4-2
ASSPDRGDDGELF
>TRBJ2-7|TRBV3-1/TRBV3-2
ASSPPGQNDEQY
>TRBJ2-1|TRBV4-2
ASSQGASGGYNEQF
>TRBJ2-7|TRBV10-2
ASSTGTGGFEQY
>TRBJ2-5|TRBV7-9
ASSQGQGGQETQY
>TRBJ2-3|TRBV6-4
ASSDVMNLAGDTQY
>TRBJ1-1|TRBV19
ASSEVNTEAF
>TRBJ1-1|TRBV7-2
ASSLRQGLNTEAF
>TRBJ2-7|TRBV5-3
ARRPSGGNHEQY
>TRBJ2-2|TRBV4-3
ASSQESLVTGELF
>TRBJ2-3|TRBV3-1/TRBV3-2
ASSGGGSRYTTDTQY
>TRBJ1-6|TRBV18
ASSPGEVVNSPLH
>TRBJ2-1|TRBV19
ASSIMGAGVTNEQF
>TRBJ2-2|TRBV20-1
SAKVTGELF
>TRBJ2-5|TRBV5-6
ASTSRTAEETQY
>TRBJ2-5|TRBV5-5
ASSFNVNEETQY
>TRBJ1-5|TRBV9
ASSVPGSFGDQPQH
>TRBJ2-1|TRBV18
ASSPRENEQF
>TRBJ2-3|TRBV7-8
ASSFSEADTQY
>TRBJ1-5|TRBV7-9
ASSKTGVGAQPQH